This TCR beta chain was recorded in a study of T cell changes during pregnancy in multiple sclerosis. TCRdb's copy holds only in-frame clones and misses some; the assay was immunoSEQ multiplex PCR. The sample has 50,000 to 65,000 clones, about nine tenths seen once; the top ten hold roughly 2%. The CDR3 extends over 20 amino acids. Germline values: CDR1 SGHVS, CDR2 FQNEAQ. V lost 2 bases and J lost 2; bases outside the gene matches: 16. The sequence was obtained from a female donor in good health, enrolled as a control in a pregnancy study. The V and J genes are TRBV7-8 and TRBJ1-5; 9 nucleotides align to TRBD1. The sample in question was peripheral blood, obtained in the first trimester of pregnancy. CDR3 DNA sequence: TGTGCCAGCAGCTTATGGAGGGGGGGACAGGGAAGGGTGGGCAATCAGCCCCAGCATTTT. It specifies CASSLWRGGQGRVGNQPQHF.